The 22 T cell receptor beta chains listed next were all sequenced from one sample in a study of beta chain features in type 1 diabetes. All of the isolated RNA was reverse transcribed, so expressed TCRB transcripts were sequenced. Sequenced by immunoSEQ multiplex PCR; TCRdb stores in-frame clones only, minus some. The data hold some 60,000 clones, with 59% observed a single time. Sample: Tregs from blood. The receptors derive from a woman between 18 and 30 years old in good health.

This chain uses TRBV5-1 with TRBJ1-1, with D possibly matching TRBD1 (6 bases). The V gene's germline CDR1 is SGHRS and CDR2 YFSETQ. The V and J ends lost 4 bases and 0 bases respectively, with 13 bases between them. The CDR3 runs 15 residues. The DNA for the CDR3 is TGCGCCAGCAGCGTGGCAGGGGATATGAACACTGAAGCTTTCTTT. It is translated as CASSVAGDMNTEAFF. Filled out from reference TRBV5-1 and TRBJ1-1, the complete variable domain reads KAGVTQTPRYLIKTRGQQVTLSCSPISGHRSVSWYQQTPGQGLQFLFEYFSETQRNKGNFPGRFSGRQFSNSRSEMNVSTLELGDSALYLCASSVAGDMNTEAFFGQGTRLTVV.

The chain couples TRBV6-1 to TRBJ1-1, with 7 nucleotides matching TRBD1. The CDR3 spans 11 residues. V lost 6 bases and J lost 5; bases outside the gene matches: 0. Germline CDR1 and CDR2: MNHNS and SASEGT. This CDR3 reads CASRTGTEAFF. The CDR3 DNA follows: TGTGCCAGCAGGACAGGGACTGAAGCTTTCTTT.

This clone was recorded once. The chain carries TRBV18 and TRBJ1-2; D not certain. The CDR3 sequence is 12 residues long. Between the trimmed V and J ends, which lost 3 bases and 3 bases, there was a span of 5 bases. Germline V gene sequence: CDR1 KGHSH, CDR2 LQKENI. CDR3 sequence (DNA): TGTGCCAGCTCACCGAGCGACTATGGCTACACCTTC. Translated, it gives CASSPSDYGYTF. The whole variable domain, remainder taken from reference TRBV18 and TRBJ1-2, is NAGVMQNPRHLVRRRGQEARLRCSPMKGHSHVYWYRQLPEEGLKFMVYLQKENIIDESGMPKERFSAEFPKEGPSILRIQQVVRGDSAAYFCASSPSDYGYTFGSGTRLTVV.

J is TRBJ2-2 and V is TRBV18; perhaps TRBD1 as D (6 bases). V lost 6 bases and J 1 base, leaving 9 bases between the germline ends. CDR3 length: 14 amino acids. Looked up from germline, CDR1 is KGHSH and CDR2 is LQKENI. The CDR3 is CASSLGQNTGELFF. The CDR3 bases are TGTGCCAGCTCGCTGGGACAGAACACCGGGGAGCTGTTTTTT.

This clone was found once. The chain links TRBV30 to TRBJ1-6; D remains ambiguous. V lost 1 base, J lost 8 bases, and 15 bases lay in between. CDR3 length: 15 amino acids. Per germline, CDR1 GTSNPN and CDR2 SVGIG (reference sequence). The CDR3 DNA reads as TGTGCCTGGAGTGCCCCCCACGGGGTAGATTCACCCCTCCACTTT. It yields the protein CAWSAPHGVDSPLHF.

This chain connects TRBV7-2 to TRBJ2-2; possible D gene TRBD2, 7 bases. The germline V gene has CDR1 SGHTA and CDR2 FQGNSA. The CDR3 sequence is 15 residues long. V was trimmed by 5 bases and J by 6 bases, leaving 16 bases between them. The DNA of the CDR3 is TGTGCCAGCAGCCGCCTAAGGGAGGGGGCCGGGGAGCTGTTTTTT. It specifies CASSRLREGAGELFF.

The rearrangement links TRBV11-2 to TRBJ1-1; D perhaps matches TRBD1 (5 bases). The germline V gene has CDR1 SGHAT and CDR2 FQNNGV. The CDR3 runs 14 residues. Trimming cost V 2 bases and J 4 bases, with 11 bases left between them. CDR3 DNA sequence: TGTGCCAGCAGCTTATCCAGGGTTAGCACTGAAGCTTTCTTT. Its protein product is CASSLSRVSTEAFF.

The chain joins TRBV5-1 to TRBJ1-3; D is uncertain. This CDR3 is 14 amino acids long. The V gene lost 3 bases and the J gene lost 0 bases, with 7 bases spanning the gap. The germline V gene encodes CDR1 SGHRS and CDR2 YFSETQ. In DNA, the CDR3 is TGCGCCAGCAGCTATCAGGACTCTGGAAACACCATATATTTT. Its protein is CASSYQDSGNTIYF.

The V and J genes are TRBV4-2 and TRBJ1-2; D possibly corresponds to TRBD1 (6 bases). This CDR3 is built from 15 residues. The ends were cut back, 3 bases at V and 2 bases at J, with 13 bases in the middle. CDR1 and CDR2 (germline): LGHNA, YNFKEQ. Written as DNA, the CDR3 is TGTGCCAGCAGCCAGGGGGGGGGCCAAAACTATGGCTACACCTTC. It specifies CASSQGGGQNYGYTF.

This clone was detected a few times. The gene calls are TRBV6-6 and TRBJ1-6; possibly TRBD1 for D (6 bases). The CDR3 has 13 residues. Germline V CDR1 and CDR2: MNHNY, SVGAGI (reference sequence). V shed 8 bases and J shed 2 bases, with 7 bases lying between them. DNA of the CDR3: TGTGCCAGCGGGGGCACCTATAATTCACCCCTCCACTTT. Translating gives CASGGTYNSPLHF.

This rearrangement joins TRBV18 to TRBJ1-1; 7 positions agree with TRBD1. CDR1 KGHSH and CDR2 LQKENI come from the germline V gene. The CDR3 runs 15 residues. The V and J ends lost 3 bases and 5 bases, in that order; junction bases with no gene match: 9. The CDR3 loop reads CASSPTQGKGTEAFF. The DNA of the CDR3 is TGTGCCAGCTCACCGACACAGGGGAAGGGGACTGAAGCTTTCTTT.

The gene calls are TRBV28 and TRBJ1-2, with 8 bases matching TRBD1. Germline CDR1 MDHEN, CDR2 SYDVKM. The CDR3 runs to 17 residues. The trim removed 5 bases at V and 3 bases at J, leaving 14 bases unmatched. The CDR3 is CASSTNGQGALDYGYTF. DNA for the CDR3: TGTGCCAGCAGTACCAACGGTCAGGGGGCGCTGGACTATGGCTACACCTTC.

V usage is TRBV29-1 and J usage is TRBJ2-3; D possibly corresponds to TRBD1 (6 bases). V dropped 6 bases and J dropped 1 base, with 14 bases sitting between them. The germline V gene has CDR1 SQVTM and CDR2 ANQGSEA. This CDR3 has 14 amino acids. The CDR3 sequence: CSVNHRDGTDTQYF. The CDR3 nucleotides are TGCAGCGTAAACCACAGGGATGGCACAGATACGCAGTATTTT.

V is TRBV19 and J is TRBJ2-2, with D tentatively TRBD2 (6 bases). Germline assignment: CDR1 LNHDA and CDR2 SQIVND (reference sequence). Trimming took off 1 base at V and 6 bases at J, with 9 bases between the two ends. The CDR3 runs to 14 residues. The CDR3 nucleotides read TGTGCCAGTAGTATAGCGTCGGGGGCCGGGGAGCTGTTTTTT. It yields the protein CASSIASGAGELFF.

This clone is medium-sized. CDR3 nucleotide sequence: TGTGCCAGCAGCTTAACTCCTAGCGGCCACGAGCAGTACTTC. Its protein product is CASSLTPSGHEQYF. This chain connects TRBV7-3 to TRBJ2-7; 7 bases fit TRBD2. Germline lookup yields CDR1 SGHTA and CDR2 FQGTGA. Trimming at V came to 0 bases and at J to 5 bases, leaving 4 bases not matched to a gene. This CDR3 has 14 amino acids.

About this clone: At the DNA level, this CDR3 is encoded by other sequences in the same sample as well. This chain connects TRBV5-1 to TRBJ1-1, with D possibly TRBD1 on 6 matching bases. V lost 4 bases to trimming and J lost 4 bases, with 20 bases between them. Germline lookup yields CDR1 SGHRS and CDR2 YFSETQ. The CDR3 runs to 16 residues. The CDR3 bases are TGCGCCAGCAGCGCCTCGATACAGGGTTTCCGCACTGAAGCTTTCTTT. This sequence encodes CASSASIQGFRTEAFF.

This clone has only a few counts. The chain joins TRBV10-3 to TRBJ1-4; 7 bases fit TRBD1. This CDR3 is built from 15 residues. Unmatched junction bases numbered 4, after V lost 0 bases and J lost 6 bases. CDR1 and CDR2 (germline): ENHRY, SYGVKD. The CDR3: CAISESGGRDEKLFF. In DNA, the CDR3 is TGTGCCATCAGTGAGTCAGGGGGCAGAGATGAAAAACTGTTTTTT.

This sequence joins TRBV6-6 and TRBJ1-3, with 9 positions matching TRBD1. Germline V gene sequence: CDR1 MNHNY, CDR2 SVGAGI (reference sequence). V lost 4 bases, J lost 6 bases, and 1 base stayed unmatched. The CDR3 extends over 13 amino acids. DNA for the CDR3: TGTGCCAGCAGTTGGGACAGGGTAAACACCATATATTTT. As protein: CASSWDRVNTIYF.

This clone was picked up a small number of times. V is TRBV5-1 and J is TRBJ2-6, with D tentatively TRBD1 (5 bases). V lost 4 bases, J lost 3 bases, and 17 bases lay in between. Germline V gene data show CDR1 as SGHRS and CDR2 as YFSETQ. This CDR3 comprises 17 residues. This CDR3 reads CASSPTGQEDGANVLTF. In nucleotides, the CDR3 is TGCGCCAGCAGCCCCACAGGCCAGGAAGATGGGGCCAACGTCCTGACTTTC.

CDR3 nucleotides: TGTGCCATCAGTGGCTACCATTCGACGGGTGAGCAGTTCTTC. It encodes CAISGYHSTGEQFF. The chain links TRBV10-3 to TRBJ2-1, with D uncertain. The CDR3 contains 14 residues. Deletions cut 4 bases from V and 9 bases from J, with 16 bases between. Germline CDR1 ENHRY, CDR2 SYGVKD.

This clone was observed a few times. The V call is TRBV30, the J call TRBJ2-7; 7 bases are a match to TRBD2. Germline V gene data show CDR1 as GTSNPN and CDR2 as SVGIG (reference sequence). The CDR3 extends over 16 amino acids. Germline trimming cut 2 bases from V and 1 base from J; bases unmatched to any gene: 11. CDR3 DNA sequence: TGTGCCTGGAGTCTGGTGCGCGGGAGAGGGTCCTACGAGCAGTACTTC. It encodes CAWSLVRGRGSYEQYF. Looking up the rest from reference TRBV30 and TRBJ2-7 gives the full variable domain: SQTIHQWPATLVQPVGSPLSLECTVEGTSNPNLYWYRQAAGRGLQLLFYSVGIGQISSEVPQNLSASRPQDRQFILSSKKLLLSDSGFYLCAWSLVRGRGSYEQYFGPGTRLTVT.

The chain combines TRBV7-2 with TRBJ1-1; a weak D match, TRBD1 (6 bases). Germline-derived CDR1 and CDR2 are SGHTA and FQGNSA. With 5 bases removed from V and 1 base from J, the gap between germline ends came to 11 bases. The CDR3 spans 14 residues. The CDR3 loop reads CASSPTGKNTEAFF. The CDR3 bases are TGTGCCAGCAGCCCTACAGGGAAGAACACTGAAGCTTTCTTT. Full variable domain (remainder filled in from reference TRBV7-2 and TRBJ1-1): GAGVSQSPSNKVTEKGKDVELRCDPISGHTALYWYRQSLGQGLEFLIYFQGNSAPDKSGLPSDRFSAERTGGSVSTLTIQRTQQEDSAVYLCASSPTGKNTEAFFGQGTRLTVV.